This T cell receptor (beta chain) was identified during a study of regulatory T cells. Whole-study findings and limits: Shannon entropy was nonsignificantly lower in patient CD8+ T cells than control CD8+ cells. Regulatory T cells showed the strongest V-J pair restriction and V/J gene skewing among patient repertoires.

Autoimmunity was present in every CD3G-deficient patient, worse in two. Remarks on this clone: Antigen unknown.

The primer mix had 52 TRBV and 13 TRBJ primers. The assay was immunoSEQ multiplex PCR, and TCRdb's table has in-frame clones only and misses some. The sample consists of more than 15,000 clones, 92% of them appearing once. The TCR was taken from a person aged 18 to 30 with CD3G deficiency. Sequencing was carried out using CD8+ T cells sorted from blood.

As DNA, the CDR3 is TGTGCCAGCAGTAACACAGGGCACACCTCCTACGAGCAGTACTTC. Amino acid sequence: CASSNTGHTSYEQYF. The chain combines TRBV6-6 with TRBJ2-7, with D possibly matching TRBD1 (6 bases). V was pared by 5 bases and J by 0 bases, with 14 bases between. The CDR3 is 15 amino acids. Germline V gene data show CDR1 as MNHNY and CDR2 as SVGAGI (reference sequence).